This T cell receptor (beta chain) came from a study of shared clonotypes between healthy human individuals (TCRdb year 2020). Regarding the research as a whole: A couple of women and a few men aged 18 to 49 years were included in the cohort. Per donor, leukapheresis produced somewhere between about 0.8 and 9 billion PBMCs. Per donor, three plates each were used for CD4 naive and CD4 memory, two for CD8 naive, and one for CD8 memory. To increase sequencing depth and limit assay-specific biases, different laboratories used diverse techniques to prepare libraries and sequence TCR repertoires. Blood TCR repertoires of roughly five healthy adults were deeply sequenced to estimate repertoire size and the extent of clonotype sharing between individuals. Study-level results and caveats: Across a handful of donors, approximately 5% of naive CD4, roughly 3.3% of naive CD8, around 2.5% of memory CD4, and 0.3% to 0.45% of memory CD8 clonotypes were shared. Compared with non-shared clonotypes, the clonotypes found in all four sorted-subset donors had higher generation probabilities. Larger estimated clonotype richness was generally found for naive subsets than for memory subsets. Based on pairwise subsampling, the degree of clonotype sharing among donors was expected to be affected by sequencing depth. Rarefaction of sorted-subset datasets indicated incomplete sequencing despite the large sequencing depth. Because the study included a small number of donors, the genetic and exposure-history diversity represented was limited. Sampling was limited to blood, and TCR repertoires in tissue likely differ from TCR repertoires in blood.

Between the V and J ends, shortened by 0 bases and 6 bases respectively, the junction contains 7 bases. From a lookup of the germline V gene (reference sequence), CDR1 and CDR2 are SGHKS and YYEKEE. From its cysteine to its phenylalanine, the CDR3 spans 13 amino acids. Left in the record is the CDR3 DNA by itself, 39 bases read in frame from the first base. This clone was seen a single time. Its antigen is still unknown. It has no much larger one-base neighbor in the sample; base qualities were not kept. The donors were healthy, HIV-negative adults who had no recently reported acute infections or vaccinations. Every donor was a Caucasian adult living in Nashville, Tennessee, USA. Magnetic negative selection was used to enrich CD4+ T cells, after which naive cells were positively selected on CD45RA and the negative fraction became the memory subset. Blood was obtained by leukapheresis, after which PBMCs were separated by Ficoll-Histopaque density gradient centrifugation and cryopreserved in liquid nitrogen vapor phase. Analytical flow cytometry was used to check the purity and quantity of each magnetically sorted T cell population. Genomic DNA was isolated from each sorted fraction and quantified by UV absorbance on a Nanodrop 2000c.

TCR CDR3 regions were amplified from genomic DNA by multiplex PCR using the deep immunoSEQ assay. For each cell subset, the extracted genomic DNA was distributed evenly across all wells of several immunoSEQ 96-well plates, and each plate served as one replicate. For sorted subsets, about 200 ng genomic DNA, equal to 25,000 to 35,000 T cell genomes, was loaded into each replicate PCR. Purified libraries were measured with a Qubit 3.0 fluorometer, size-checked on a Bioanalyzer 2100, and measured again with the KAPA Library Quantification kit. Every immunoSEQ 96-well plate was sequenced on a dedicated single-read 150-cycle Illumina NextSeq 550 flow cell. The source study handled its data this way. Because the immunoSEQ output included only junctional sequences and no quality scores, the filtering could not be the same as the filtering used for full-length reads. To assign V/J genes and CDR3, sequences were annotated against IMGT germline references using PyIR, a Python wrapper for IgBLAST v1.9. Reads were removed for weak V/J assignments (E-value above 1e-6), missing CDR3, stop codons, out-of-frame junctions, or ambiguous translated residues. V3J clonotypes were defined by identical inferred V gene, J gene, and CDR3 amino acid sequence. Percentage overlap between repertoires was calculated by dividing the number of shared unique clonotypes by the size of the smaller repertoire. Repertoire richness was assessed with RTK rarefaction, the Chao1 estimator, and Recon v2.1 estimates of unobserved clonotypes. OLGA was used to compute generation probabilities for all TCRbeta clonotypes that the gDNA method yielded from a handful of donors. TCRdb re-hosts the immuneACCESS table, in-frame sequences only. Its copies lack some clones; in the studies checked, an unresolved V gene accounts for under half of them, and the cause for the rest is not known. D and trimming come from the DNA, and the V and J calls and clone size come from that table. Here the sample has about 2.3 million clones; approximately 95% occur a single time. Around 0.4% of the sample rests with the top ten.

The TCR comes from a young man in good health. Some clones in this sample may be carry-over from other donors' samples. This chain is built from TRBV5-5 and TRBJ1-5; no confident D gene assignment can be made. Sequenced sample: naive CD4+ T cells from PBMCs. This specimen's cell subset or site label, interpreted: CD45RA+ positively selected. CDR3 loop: CASSLGERQPQHF. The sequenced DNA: TGTGCCAGCAGCTTGGGGGAGCGTCAGCCCCAGCATTTT.